The TCR beta chain under discussion was sequenced for a study of cytomegalovirus exposure and HLA in healthy donors. Study-wide points: It was confirmed in vitro that a few of the CMV-associated chains were specific for CMV antigens. The study recorded around 160 TCR beta chains that were cytomegalovirus-associated.

The donors were members of the validation cohort comprising 100 to 150 subjects, separate from the roughly 700-subject first cohort. Worth noting for this clone: Its antigen remains unknown.

Method: immunoSEQ multiplex PCR; TCRdb's copy keeps in-frame clones and lacks some. Of approximately 200,000 clones listed, almost 90% are singletons. This CDR3 spans 15 amino acids. Germline V gene lookup returns CDR1 LGHNA and CDR2 YNFKEQ. V trimming: 1 base; J trimming: 3 bases; junction bases outside the gene matches: 2. The sequenced sample consisted of PBMCs. The TCR was taken from a woman aged 18-29 years in good health and CMV-seronegative. V gene TRBV4-2 combines with J gene TRBJ2-7; the match to TRBD2 covers 11 bases. The CDR3 DNA sequence: TGTGCCAGCAGCCAAGCCCTAGCGGGAGGCTACGAGCAGTACTTC. The encoded protein is CASSQALAGGYEQYF.